The rows below give T cell receptor beta chains drawn from one sample of a study of blood T cell repertoires in COVID-19. Libraries were prepared by immunoSEQ multiplex PCR; TCRdb keeps only in-frame clonotypes and omits some of them. The table records roughly 190,000 clones, about three quarters of them present only once. Sequenced input: peripheral blood. Every receptor here comes from a woman aged 50 to 60 with active or convalescent COVID-19. Each CDR3 is given with its conserved first and last residue. D genes are given only for firm matches. The size of a clone is reported for some rows only, either as once, few or many, or as a class for expanded clones.

j_call clone_size v_call d_call cdr3_aa cdr3_nt
TRBJ2-7 few TRBV9 TRBD2 CASSVDRGDSSYEQYF TGTGCCAGCAGCGTAGATCGGGGGGATAGCTCCTACGAGCAGTACTTC
TRBJ2-7 - TRBV5-1 - CASSPRLDSTYEQYF TGCGCCAGCAGCCCGAGGCTGGACAGCACCTACGAGCAGTACTTC
TRBJ2-7 - TRBV11-3 - CASSLALGYEQYF TGTGCCAGCAGCTTAGCCCTCGGGTACGAGCAGTACTTC
TRBJ1-6 few TRBV6-2/TRBV6-3 - CASSPGYEGSPLHF TGTGCCAGCAGTCCAGGGTACGAAGGTTCACCCCTCCACTTT
TRBJ2-5 - TRBV28 TRBD1 CASSPPTGAQETQYF TGTGCCAGCAGCCCGCCGACAGGGGCCCAAGAGACCCAGTACTTC
TRBJ2-7 once TRBV12-3/TRBV12-4 - CASSSRSYEQYF TGTGCCAGCAGTTCCCGCTCCTACGAGCAGTACTTC
TRBJ1-2 - TRBV27 - CASSSRAGLANYGYTF TGTGCCAGCAGTTCGAGGGCCGGACTAGCTAACTATGGCTACACCTTC
TRBJ1-6 few TRBV30 - CAWSWQVGSPLHF TGTGCCTGGAGTTGGCAGGTGGGTTCACCCCTCCACTTT
TRBJ1-2 - TRBV7-2 - CASSPERAGLYGYTF TGTGCCAGCAGCCCAGAGAGGGCAGGACTCTATGGCTACACCTTC
TRBJ1-2 - TRBV7-8 TRBD1 CASSARQGQDGYTF TGTGCCAGCAGCGCACGACAGGGTCAGGATGGCTACACCTTC
TRBJ1-1 - TRBV27 - CASSPPPRTEAFF TGTGCCAGCAGTCCCCCACCCCGGACTGAAGCTTTCTTT
TRBJ2-7 few TRBV5-1 - CASSLASHEQYF TGCGCCAGCAGCTTGGCTAGCCACGAGCAGTACTTC
TRBJ1-2 - TRBV7-2 TRBD1 CASSPLGGNYGYTF TGTGCCAGCAGCCCCTTAGGGGGCAACTATGGCTACACCTTC
TRBJ2-2 - TRBV30 - CAWSPRDIANTGELFF TGTGCCTGGAGTCCCCGGGACATCGCGAACACCGGGGAGCTGTTTTTT
TRBJ2-5 - TRBV2 TRBD2 CASTPSGTGLETQYF TGTGCCAGCACCCCTAGCGGTACAGGTCTGGAGACCCAGTACTTC
TRBJ1-2 - TRBV9 - CASSVGPGTTPIGYTF TGTGCCAGCAGCGTAGGCCCGGGAACTACGCCTATCGGCTACACCTTC
TRBJ2-5 - TRBV7-2 TRBD2 CASSSRTSGGIGETQYF TGTGCCAGCAGCTCCCGGACTAGCGGGGGGATCGGGGAGACCCAGTACTTC